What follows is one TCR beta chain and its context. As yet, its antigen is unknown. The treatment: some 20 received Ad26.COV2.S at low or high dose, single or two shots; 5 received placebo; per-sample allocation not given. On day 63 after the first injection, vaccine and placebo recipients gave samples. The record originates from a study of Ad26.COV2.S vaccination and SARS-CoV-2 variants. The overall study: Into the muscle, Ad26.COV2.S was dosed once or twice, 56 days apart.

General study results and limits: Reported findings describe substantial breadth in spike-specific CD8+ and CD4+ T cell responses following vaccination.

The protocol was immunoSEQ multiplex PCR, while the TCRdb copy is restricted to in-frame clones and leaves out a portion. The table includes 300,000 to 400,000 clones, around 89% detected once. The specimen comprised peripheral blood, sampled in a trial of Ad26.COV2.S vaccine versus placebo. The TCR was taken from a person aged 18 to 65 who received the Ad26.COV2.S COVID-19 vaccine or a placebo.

CDR3 protein: CATSDGTVFNNEQFF. In nucleotides, the CDR3 is TGTGCCACCAGTGACGGGACAGTCTTCAACAATGAGCAGTTCTTC. The chain carries TRBV24-1 and TRBJ2-1; TRBD1 aligns across 7 bases. The V gene end was trimmed by 4 bases and the J gene end by 5 bases; junction bases not matched to a gene: 7. CDR1 is KGHDR and CDR2 is SFDVKD in the germline V gene. CDR3 length equals 15 residues.